One and the same sample provided the 25 T cell receptor beta chains below, sequenced in a study of blood T cell repertoires in COVID-19. Profiled with immunoSEQ multiplex PCR; TCRdb holds only in-frame clones, not every one. The data contain 280,000 or so clones, approximately 86% of them singletons. Sequencing was performed on peripheral blood. The source of these receptors is a man between 18 and 29 years old with active or convalescent COVID-19.

V usage is TRBV5-1 and J usage is TRBJ1-6; 11 nucleotides align to TRBD1. Germline V lookup: CDR1 SGHRS, CDR2 YFSETQ. The CDR3 has 15 amino acids. The V gene end was trimmed by 3 bases and the J gene end by 10 bases; junction bases not matched to a gene: 6. The CDR3 coding sequence is TGCGCCAGCAGCTCCGGGGACAGGGGGATATCACCCCTCCACTTT. Translating gives CASSSGDRGISPLHF.

CDR3 residues: CASSQRGGDEQYF. DNA of the CDR3: TGTGCCAGCAGCCAACGGGGAGGGGACGAGCAGTACTTC. The V and J genes are TRBV6-6 and TRBJ2-7; the match to TRBD2 covers 7 bases. V gave up 6 bases and J gave up 5 bases; unmatched junction bases: 7. Germline lookup yields CDR1 MNHNY and CDR2 SVGAGI (reference sequence). This CDR3 region has 13 residues.

This clone has just a few counts. The chain uses TRBV4-1 and TRBJ1-6; 9 nucleotides align to TRBD1. CDR1 is MGHRA, CDR2 YSYEKL, per germline. Germline trimming cut 1 base from V and 11 bases from J; bases unmatched to any gene: 21. This CDR3 has 20 residues. CDR3 sequence (DNA): TGCGCCAGCAGCCAAGGTCAAGCGGGACAGGGAGCTCGAAGGGCGACACCCCTCCACTTT. Protein sequence: CASSQGQAGQGARRATPLHF.

This chain connects TRBV6-1 to TRBJ2-7, with 7 bases aligning to TRBD2. Germline CDR1 is MNHNS and CDR2 is SASEGT. V lost 3 bases to trimming and J lost 3 bases; unmatched junction nucleotides: 8. CDR3 length: 15 residues. In DNA form, the CDR3 reads TGTGCCAGCAGTGATCCGTCTAGCGGAAACTACGAGCAGTACTTC. Protein product: CASSDPSSGNYEQYF.

This chain connects TRBV7-9 to TRBJ1-2; D is possibly TRBD1 (5 bases). The CDR3 has 12 amino acids. Germline V gene sequence: CDR1 SEHNR, CDR2 FQNEAQ (reference sequence). Between the trimmed V and J ends, which lost 8 bases and 6 bases, there was a span of 13 bases. In DNA, the CDR3 is TGTGCCAGCGACCAGGGCCCACATGGCTACACCTTC. This gives the protein CASDQGPHGYTF.

CDR3 region: CASSESSGLRGETQYF. CDR3 DNA sequence: TGTGCCAGCAGTGAATCCTCGGGACTTAGGGGAGAGACCCAGTACTTC. V usage is TRBV6-1 and J usage is TRBJ2-5, with a weak D call TRBD2 (6 bases). CDR3 size: 16 residues. V lost 2 bases and J lost 4, with 17 bases in between. CDR1 is MNHNS and CDR2 is SASEGT in the germline V gene.

This clone showed up just once. The rearrangement uses TRBV5-6 and TRBJ2-1, with D possibly TRBD1 on 5 matching bases. V gave up 4 bases and J gave up 1 base, with 18 bases separating them. CDR1 and CDR2 (germline): SGHDT, YYEEEE. This CDR3 has 17 residues. CDR3 sequence: CASSPTGLQGSYNEQFF. The CDR3 nucleotides are TGTGCCAGCAGCCCTACCGGGCTCCAGGGTTCCTACAATGAGCAGTTCTTC.

This clone was observed at least ten times. The rearrangement joins TRBV7-2 to TRBJ2-3; a possible D gene is TRBD1 (7 bases). CDR1 and CDR2 from the germline V gene are SGHTA and FQGNSA. Trimming shortened V by 5 bases and J by 5 bases, and 14 bases separated the two germline ends. The CDR3 contains 14 residues. Written as DNA, the CDR3 is TGTGCCAGCAGCACCAGACAGGGAGGAGATACGCAGTATTTT. Protein: CASSTRQGGDTQYF.

The J gene is TRBJ2-7, the V gene TRBV5-4; 8 bases match TRBD2. The CDR3 is made up of 13 amino acids. The V segment lost 4 bases and the J segment 5 bases; nucleotides outside the gene matches: 5. The V gene's germline CDR1 is SGHNT and CDR2 YYREEE (reference sequence). CDR3 sequence: CASSGTRFDEQYF. The CDR3 DNA is TGTGCCAGCAGCGGGACTAGATTCGACGAGCAGTACTTC.

The chain couples TRBV6-5 to TRBJ1-2; weak D call: TRBD1 (6 bases). The germline V gene encodes CDR1 MNHEY and CDR2 SVGAGI. The V and J ends lost 6 bases and 0 bases respectively, with 14 bases between them. CDR3 length: 15 amino acids. The CDR3 reads CASREDRISNYGYTF. Written as DNA, the CDR3 is TGTGCCAGCAGGGAGGACAGAATATCTAACTATGGCTACACCTTC.

The gene calls are TRBV9 and TRBJ2-3, with 9 positions matching TRBD2. The germline V gene encodes CDR1 SGDLS and CDR2 YYNGEE. V was pared by 4 bases and J by 2 bases, with 5 bases of the junction left unmatched. This CDR3 spans 15 amino acids. Written as DNA, the CDR3 is TGTGCCAGCAGCCCTCTAGCGGGGTTCACAGATACGCAGTATTTT. Encoded protein: CASSPLAGFTDTQYF.

This chain uses TRBV6-4 with TRBJ1-2; 11 nucleotides line up with TRBD1. Germline loops: CDR1 MRHNA, CDR2 SNTAGT. The J segment lost 6 bases and the V segment lost 9 bases, leaving 6 bases of the junction unmatched. This CDR3 region has 13 residues. CDR3: CARRDRGFDGYTF. In DNA, the CDR3 is TGTGCCAGAAGGGACAGGGGGTTCGATGGCTACACCTTC.

This chain uses TRBV18 with TRBJ1-2, with 9 bases that match TRBD1. The ends lost 2 bases at V and 2 bases at J; junction bases unmatched: 9. CDR1 and CDR2 (germline): KGHSH, LQKENI. The CDR3 runs to 17 residues. CDR3 in amino acids: CASSPGQGFPLNYGYTF. As DNA, the CDR3 is TGTGCCAGCTCACCAGGACAGGGGTTTCCCTTAAACTATGGCTACACCTTC. Full variable domain (rest looked up from reference TRBV18 and TRBJ1-2): NAGVMQNPRHLVRRRGQEARLRCSPMKGHSHVYWYRQLPEEGLKFMVYLQKENIIDESGMPKERFSAEFPKEGPSILRIQQVVRGDSAAYFCASSPGQGFPLNYGYTFGSGTRLTVV.

V and J are TRBV7-2 and TRBJ2-7, with TRBD1 as a possible D gene (6 bases). Per the germline V gene, CDR1 is SGHTA and CDR2 is FQGNSA. Deletions cut 4 bases from V and 4 bases from J, with 20 bases between. The CDR3 consists of 16 residues. The CDR3 spells CASSSLTGQDRYEQYF. In nucleotides, the CDR3 is TGTGCCAGCAGCTCCCTGACAGGCCAAGACAGGTACGAGCAGTACTTC.

The chain joins TRBV2 to TRBJ1-2, with D tentatively TRBD1 (5 bases). There are 15 residues in the CDR3. CDR1 and CDR2 from the germline V gene are SNHLY and FYNNEI. V shed 7 bases and J shed 5 bases, with 20 bases lying between them. The CDR3 here is CASKGQIPAGYGYTF. CDR3 coding DNA: TGTGCCAGCAAGGGGCAGATCCCGGCTGGGTATGGCTACACCTTC.

The genes are TRBV20-1 and TRBJ1-1; unclear D gene. V gave up 3 bases and J gave up 7 bases, with 6 bases separating them. Germline CDR1 and CDR2: DFQATT and SNEGSKA (reference sequence). The CDR3 has 10 amino acids. DNA for the CDR3: TGCAGTGCTAGCCCCTTTGAAGCTTTCTTT. Translated: CSASPFEAFF.

The J gene is TRBJ2-7, the V gene TRBV10-1; 10 bases map to TRBD1. V dropped 1 base and J dropped 3; count of bases not matched to a gene: 3. The CDR3 is 15 amino acids. Germline-derived CDR1 and CDR2 are WNHNN and SYGVQD (reference sequence). The CDR3 DNA is TGCGCCAGCAGTGAGTTTGGACAGGGGGACTACGAGCAGTACTTC. Its translation is CASSEFGQGDYEQYF.

The rearrangement links TRBV7-9 to TRBJ1-2, with a weak D call TRBD1 (6 bases). Trimming shortened V by 4 bases and J by 0 bases, and 15 bases separated the two germline ends. This CDR3 spans 16 amino acids. Germline V lookup: CDR1 SEHNR, CDR2 FQNEAQ (reference sequence). CDR3 bases: TGTGCCAGCAGCTCCCCTGTTCAGGGGCCTAACTATGGCTACACCTTC. Translated, it gives CASSSPVQGPNYGYTF.

The chain joins TRBV6-6 to TRBJ1-2, with D possibly matching TRBD1 (6 bases). CDR3 length equals 14 residues. CDR1 MNHNY and CDR2 SVGAGI come from the germline V gene (reference sequence). Trimming left V 7 bases short and J 3 bases short, with 15 bases between. The CDR3 coding sequence is TGTGCCAGCACTGATGGACAGCTGGACTATGGCTACACCTTC. Translating gives CASTDGQLDYGYTF.

V and J are TRBV7-6 and TRBJ1-3, with D maybe TRBD1 (6 bases). The CDR3 spans 17 residues. Looked up from germline, CDR1 is SGHVS and CDR2 is FNYEAQ. The germline V and J ends were trimmed by 1 base and 4 bases, with 17 bases remaining between them. The CDR3 DNA is TGTGCCAGCAGCTTAGGTCTCCGCGGGGGCAAGGGAAACACCATATATTTT. Translated: CASSLGLRGGKGNTIYF. The variable domain in full, with the rest retrieved from reference TRBV7-6 and TRBJ1-3, is GAGVSQSPRYKVTKRGQDVALRCDPISGHVSLYWYRQALGQGPEFLTYFNYEAQQDKSGLPNDRFSAERPEGSISTLTIQRTEQRDSAMYRCASSLGLRGGKGNTIYFGEGSWLTVV.

The chain employs TRBV10-2 and TRBJ2-2, with 7 bases that match TRBD2. V dropped 8 bases and J dropped 0; count of bases not matched to a gene: 6. The CDR3 contains 15 residues. Germline V gene data show CDR1 as WSHSY and CDR2 as SAAADI. CDR3 region: CASLGEGANTGELFF. As DNA, the CDR3 is TGCGCCAGCCTGGGGGAGGGTGCGAACACCGGGGAGCTGTTTTTT.

V and J are TRBV3-1 (or the pseudogene TRBV3-2) and TRBJ2-5; 10 bases are a match to TRBD2. The CDR3 loop spans 16 amino acids. The germline CDR1 and CDR2 sequences are LGHDT and YNNKEL (reference sequence). Losses at the gene ends were 0 bases for V and 4 bases for J; bases not matched to a gene: 5. CDR3 protein: CASSQDSGLAAETQYF. The CDR3 DNA reads TGTGCCAGCAGCCAAGATAGTGGACTAGCGGCAGAGACCCAGTACTTC.

With respect to this clone: This sample includes further DNA sequences coding for the same CDR3. This sequence joins TRBV3-1 (or the pseudogene TRBV3-2) and TRBJ1-5, with D possibly being TRBD1 (6 bases). CDR1 is LGHDT, CDR2 YNNKEL, per germline (reference sequence). V was pared by 1 base and J by 1 base, with 8 bases between. CDR3 length: 15 amino acids. The CDR3 sequence is CASSQGRGSNQPQHF. Here the CDR3 DNA reads TGTGCCAGCAGCCAAGGCAGGGGAAGCAATCAGCCCCAGCATTTT.

The V gene is TRBV29-1, the J gene TRBJ1-1; D gene uncertain. V was shortened by 7 bases and J by 4 bases, with 19 bases between the two germline ends. This CDR3 has 14 residues. The germline V gene encodes CDR1 SQVTM and CDR2 ANQGSEA. CDR3 sequence (DNA): TGCAGCGCCCCCTCCCCTCAAAGGAGCACTGAAGCTTTCTTT. It specifies CSAPSPQRSTEAFF.

The chain carries TRBV7-8 and TRBJ1-2; D is perhaps TRBD1 (6 bases). V was clipped by 3 bases and J by 7 bases, with 18 bases between them. Germline CDR1 and CDR2: SGHVS and FQNEAQ. This CDR3 is built from 15 residues. The CDR3, as DNA: TGTGCCAGCAGCTTCACGAGGGGGGGAAGGGGTGGCTACACCTTC. Its protein product is CASSFTRGGRGGYTF.